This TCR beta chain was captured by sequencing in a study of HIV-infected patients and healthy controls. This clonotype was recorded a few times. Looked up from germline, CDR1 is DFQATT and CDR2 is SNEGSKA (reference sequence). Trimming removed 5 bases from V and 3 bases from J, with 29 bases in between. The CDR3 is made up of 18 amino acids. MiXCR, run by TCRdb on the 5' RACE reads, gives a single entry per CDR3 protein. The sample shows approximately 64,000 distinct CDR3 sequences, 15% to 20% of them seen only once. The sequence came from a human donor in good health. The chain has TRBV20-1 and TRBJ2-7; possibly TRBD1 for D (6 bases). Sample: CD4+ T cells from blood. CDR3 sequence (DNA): TGCAGTGCTTCATCGGGGACAAGAGGGGTTCATTGGGACTACGAGCAGTACTTC. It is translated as CSASSGTRGVHWDYEQYF.